This T cell receptor (beta chain) originates from a study of blood T cell repertoires in COVID-19. On the study more broadly: In each case, the material was cDNA or gDNA derived from T cells, B-cell-depleted T cells, or PBMCs.

Repertoires were generated with immunoSEQ multiplex PCR, while TCRdb's copy carries only in-frame clones and drops some. The repertoire holds approximately 300,000 clones, more than 75% seen once, with around 4.6% in the top ten. This clone was counted only a few times. Other DNA variants within this sample encode the same CDR3. The CDR3 totals 15 residues. The trim removed 0 bases at V and 1 base at J, leaving 0 bases unmatched. Germline CDR1 and CDR2: MRHNA and SNTAGT. Two consecutive negative NP/OP PCR tests, clearance, or resolved symptoms defined Cohort 3 recovery. The sequence was collected from a man in his thirties or forties who had recovered from COVID-19. The specimen was PBMCs or T cells enriched from blood (not recorded which). The V and J genes are TRBV6-4 and TRBJ2-3, with TRBD2 identical over 8 bases. The CDR3 DNA is TGTGCCAGCAGTGACTCGCGGGGGGGCACAGATACGCAGTATTTT. It translates to CASSDSRGGTDTQYF.